This TCR beta chain was obtained from a study of tumor and adjacent non-tumor tissue in lung cancer. Study information: The cohort had 12 to 13 adenocarcinoma, 2 squamous cell and 1 small cell patients.

No cell sorting was done before RNA was extracted from the tissue. Germline-derived CDR1 and CDR2 are SGHAT and FQNNGV. A total of 18 residues make up the CDR3, ends included. As to this clonotype: The CDR3 ends on some other residue instead of the conserved phenylalanine or tryptophan, so this is likely a read error. The DNA is left out, because the CDR3 cannot be placed on it with certainty; the CDR3 is given as TCRdb lists it.

A modified ARM-PCR protocol with three rounds of nested PCR amplified TCRbeta. TCRdb passed the multiplex PCR reads through MiXCR, listing each CDR3 protein once. The sample has approximately 79,000 distinct CDR3 sequences; over 60% are singletons. This clonotype originated in a woman aged 40 to 55 with non-small cell lung cancer. The sequenced material came from lung tumor tissue. The V and J genes are TRBV11-2 and TRBJ2-5; the D call TRBD1 from the table was never checked on the DNA. CDR3 region: CASSDSRSTGTAQETQYI.